This TCR beta chain was retrieved from a study of blood T cell repertoires in COVID-19. Study-wide background: PBMCs, B-cell-depleted T cells, or T cells provided the cDNA or gDNA that made up the material.

This clone has a single count. The germline gives CDR1 LNHDA, CDR2 SQIVND (reference sequence). V was cut by 3 bases and J by 0 bases, with 18 bases left in between. This CDR3 comprises 17 residues. Original handling: Reference gene primer amplification yielded estimated nucleated cell counts. TCRdb's copy holds only in-frame clones and misses some; the assay was immunoSEQ multiplex PCR. The V and J calls and clone size come from that table; D and trimming were worked out from the DNA. The sample consists of roughly 200,000 clones, 70% to 90% of them appearing once. This sequence originates from a man between 60 and 75 years old with acute or convalescent COVID-19. The chain is built from TRBV19 and TRBJ2-7, with D hard to call. The sample taken for sequencing was peripheral blood. The CDR3 loop reads CASSMRSTPSLSYEQYF. CDR3 DNA: TGTGCCAGTAGTATGAGGTCTACTCCCTCTCTCTCCTACGAGCAGTACTTC.